This TCR beta chain comes out of a study of cytomegalovirus exposure and HLA in healthy donors. Points from the study as a whole: Analysis performed later showed TCR beta chains linked to HLA being more clonally expanded than equally common others. Earlier results showed most TCR beta V segments being productive about 87% or about 30% of the time. Cytomegalovirus association was listed for 164 TCR beta chains.

This clone came up once. Its antigen is as yet unknown. Primers for the PCR totalled 60 Vbeta and 13 Jbeta. Libraries were prepared by immunoSEQ multiplex PCR; TCRdb keeps only in-frame clonotypes and omits some of them. The sample holds 170,000 or so clones, around four fifths seen once. CDR3 size: 15 residues. V dropped 2 bases and J dropped 4 bases, with 14 bases sitting between them. Donors sampled were nominally healthy, though unrecorded immune exposures were likely. Input material: PBMCs. The clonotype originates from a girl between 10 and 17 years old in good health and CMV-seropositive. The chain joins TRBV23-1 to TRBJ1-1, with D unresolved. TRBV23-1 is treated as an ORF (open reading frame) with a function not yet certain. The CDR3 DNA reads as TGCGCCAGCAGTCAACCCCTTGGGCGGGGCACTGAAGCTTTCTTT. Protein sequence: CASSQPLGRGTEAFF.